This record covers a single T cell receptor (beta chain). Some clones are missing from TCRdb's copy, which holds only in-frame ones; the method was immunoSEQ multiplex PCR. The table shows around 87,000 clones, with approximately 77% occurring only once. These data come from a study of blood T cell repertoires in COVID-19. The germline V gene encodes CDR1 LGHDT and CDR2 YNNKEL (reference sequence). V lost 0 bases and J lost 4, with 17 bases in between. CDR3 size: 17 residues. Sequenced material: peripheral blood. This clonotype was obtained from a woman of 80 years or more with acute or convalescent COVID-19. V and J are TRBV3-1 (or the pseudogene TRBV3-2) and TRBJ2-3; tentative D call: TRBD2 (5 bases). This chain's CDR3 is CASSQDFGPPEADTQYF. CDR3 nucleotide sequence: TGTGCCAGCAGCCAAGACTTTGGGCCTCCGGAGGCAGATACGCAGTATTTT.